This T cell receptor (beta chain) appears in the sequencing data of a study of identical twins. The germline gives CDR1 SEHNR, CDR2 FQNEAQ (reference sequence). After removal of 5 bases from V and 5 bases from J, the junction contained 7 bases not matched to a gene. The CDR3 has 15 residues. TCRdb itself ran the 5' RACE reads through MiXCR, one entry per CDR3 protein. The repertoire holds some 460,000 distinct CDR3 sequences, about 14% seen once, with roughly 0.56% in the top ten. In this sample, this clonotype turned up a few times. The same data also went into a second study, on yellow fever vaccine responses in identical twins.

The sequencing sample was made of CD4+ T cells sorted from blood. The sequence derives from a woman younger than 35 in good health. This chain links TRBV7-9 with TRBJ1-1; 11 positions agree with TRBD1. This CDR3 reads CASSNGQGARTEAFF. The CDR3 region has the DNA TGTGCCAGCAGCAACGGACAGGGGGCGAGAACTGAAGCTTTCTTT.